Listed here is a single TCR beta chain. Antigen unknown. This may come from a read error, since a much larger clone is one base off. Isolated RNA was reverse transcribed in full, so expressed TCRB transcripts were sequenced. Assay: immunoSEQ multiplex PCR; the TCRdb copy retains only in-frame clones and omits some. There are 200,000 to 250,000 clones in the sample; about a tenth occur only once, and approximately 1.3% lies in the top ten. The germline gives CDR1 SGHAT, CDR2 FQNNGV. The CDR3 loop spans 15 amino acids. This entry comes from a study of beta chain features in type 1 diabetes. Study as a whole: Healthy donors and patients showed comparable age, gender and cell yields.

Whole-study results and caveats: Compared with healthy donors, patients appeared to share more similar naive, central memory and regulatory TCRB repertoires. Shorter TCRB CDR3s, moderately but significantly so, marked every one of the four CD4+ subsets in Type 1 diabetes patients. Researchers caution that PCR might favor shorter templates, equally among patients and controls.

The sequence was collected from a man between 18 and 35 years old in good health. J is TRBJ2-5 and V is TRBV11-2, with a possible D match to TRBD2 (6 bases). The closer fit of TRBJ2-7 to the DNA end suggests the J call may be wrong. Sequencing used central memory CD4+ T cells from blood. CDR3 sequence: CASSLDSGSSYEQYF. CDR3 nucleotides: TGCGCCAGCAGCTTAGACTCCGGGAGCTCCTACGAGCAGTACTTC.